The 20 T cell receptor beta chains given below trace back to one sample, sequenced in a study. MiXCR, run by TCRdb on the RT-PCR reads, gives a single entry per CDR3 protein. Altogether about 680,000 distinct CDR3 sequences are present, 14% being singletons, with the ten largest covering just over 3.5%. The specimen sequenced was memory CD4+ T cells from blood. These receptors were taken from a female donor in good health, serving as a healthy control.

This clonotype was detected a few times. The rearrangement joins TRBV7-2 to TRBJ1-4; 7 nucleotides line up with TRBD1. Germline V lookup: CDR1 SGHTA, CDR2 FQGNSA. The V gene end was trimmed by 7 bases and the J gene end by 4 bases; junction bases not matched to a gene: 12. The CDR3 runs 16 residues. In nucleotides, the CDR3 is TGTGCCAGCACCTACGGGGCGAACAGGGGTAATGAAAAACTGTTTTTT. Translating gives CASTYGANRGNEKLFF.

J is TRBJ2-5 and V is TRBV7-2, with 7 bases that match TRBD2. V trimming: 7 bases; J trimming: 3 bases; junction bases outside the gene matches: 8. The length of the CDR3 is 14 residues. Germline values: CDR1 SGHTA, CDR2 FQGNSA. In nucleotides, the CDR3 is TGTGCCAGCATTAAAAAGGGAGGGGAAGAGACCCAGTACTTC. Translation gives CASIKKGGEETQYF.

This clonotype was seen a few times. V is TRBV4-3 and J is TRBJ2-3; 11 positions match TRBD2. CDR3 length equals 16 residues. Per the germline V gene, CDR1 is LGHNA and CDR2 is YSLEER. Trimming at V came to 4 bases and at J to 3 bases, leaving 6 bases not matched to a gene. In DNA form, the CDR3 reads TGCGCCAGCAGCCGAATTTTAGCGGGGGGGACAGATACGCAGTATTTT. Translation gives CASSRILAGGTDTQYF.

J is TRBJ2-5 and V is TRBV7-2; tentative D call: TRBD2 (5 bases). V dropped 5 bases and J dropped 2 bases, with 15 bases sitting between them. The V gene's germline CDR1 is SGHTA and CDR2 FQGNSA. This CDR3 spans 15 amino acids. The DNA for the CDR3 is TGTGCCAGCAGCCCTTGGGGAGCGAATCAAGAGACCCAGTACTTC. Protein product: CASSPWGANQETQYF. Full variable domain (rest looked up from reference TRBV7-2 and TRBJ2-5): GAGVSQSPSNKVTEKGKDVELRCDPISGHTALYWYRQSLGQGLEFLIYFQGNSAPDKSGLPSDRFSAERTGGSVSTLTIQRTQQEDSAVYLCASSPWGANQETQYFGPGTRLLVL.

V and J are TRBV10-3 and TRBJ2-7; possibly TRBD2 for D (5 bases). The CDR3 has 12 amino acids. V lost 7 bases and J lost 5, with 12 bases in between. In germline, CDR1 is ENHRY, CDR2 SYGVKD. CDR3 sequence: CAITGPGDEQYF. CDR3 DNA: TGTGCCATCACCGGCCCCGGGGACGAGCAGTACTTC.

The chain is built from TRBV4-2 and TRBJ2-1, with 10 bases identical to TRBD2. The V gene end was trimmed by 0 bases and the J gene end by 4 bases; junction bases not matched to a gene: 6. The CDR3 is 17 residues long. CDR1 is LGHNA, CDR2 YNFKEQ, per germline. The CDR3, as DNA: TGTGCCAGCAGCCAAGAGCCCTGGACTAGCGGTTACAATGAGCAGTTCTTC. This encodes CASSQEPWTSGYNEQFF.

The chain couples TRBV5-1 to TRBJ2-3, with TRBD2 matching over 14 bases. V shed 5 bases, J shed 6 bases, and the junction held 14 bases outside the gene matches. The CDR3 is 18 residues long. CDR1 and CDR2 (germline): SGHRS, YFSETQ. For the CDR3, the DNA is TGCGCCAGCAGTCGGGATTCGACGGGACTAGCGGGAGCTGATACGCAGTATTTT. Amino acids: CASSRDSTGLAGADTQYF.

This clonotype was found many times. The J gene is TRBJ2-7, the V gene TRBV5-1; D gene unclear. Looked up from germline, CDR1 is SGHRS and CDR2 is YFSETQ. There are 14 residues in the CDR3. V gave up 5 bases and J gave up 1 base, with 13 bases separating them. The CDR3 is CASRELGGSYEQYF. The CDR3, as DNA: TGCGCCAGCAGGGAATTGGGCGGTTCCTACGAGCAGTACTTC.

This chain links TRBV20-1 with TRBJ2-1; 8 nucleotides agree with TRBD2. The V segment lost 4 bases and the J segment 5 bases; nucleotides outside the gene matches: 13. The V gene's germline CDR1 is DFQATT and CDR2 SNEGSKA (reference sequence). The CDR3 consists of 16 residues. As DNA, the CDR3 is TGCAGTGCTACCCCCCGCCCGGGGGGGTTTGACAATGAGCAGTTCTTC. This translates into CSATPRPGGFDNEQFF.

Points on this clonotype: This clone may be a read error of a much larger clone one base away. The rearrangement links TRBV6-2 or TRBV6-3 to TRBJ2-7; no clear D gene. Matching the DNA end better, TRBJ2-1 makes the J call doubtful. Looked up from germline, CDR1 is MNHEY and CDR2 is SVGEGT. The CDR3 is 16 residues long. The CDR3 loop reads CASTPKGSGFTYEQFF. DNA for the CDR3: TGTGCCAGCACTCCTAAAGGTTCGGGCTTCACCTACGAGCAGTTCTTC.

To note about this clonotype: This probably arose from a read error, given a far larger clone one base away. V gene TRBV5-1 combines with J gene TRBJ2-5; no clear D gene. CDR3 length: 12 residues. In germline, CDR1 is SGHRS, CDR2 YFSETQ. The CDR3 spells CASRLGQETQYF. CDR3 nucleotides: TGCGCCAGCAGATTGGGCCAAGAGACCCAGTACTTC.

This clonotype turned up a few times. V is TRBV30 and J is TRBJ2-7, with D hard to call. Germline lookup yields CDR1 GTSNPN and CDR2 SVGIG (reference sequence). Trimming removed 0 bases at V and 3 bases at J, with 6 bases between. The CDR3 contains 12 residues. CDR3 sequence: CAWSVTGYEQYF. DNA for the CDR3: TGTGCCTGGAGTGTGACGGGCTACGAGCAGTACTTC.

This clonotype occurred a few times. The chain links TRBV29-1 to TRBJ2-6; either TRBD1 or TRBD2 may fit D (6 bases each). The V end was cut by 5 bases, the J end by 0 bases, with 8 bases between. Germline CDR1 is SQVTM and CDR2 is ANQGSEA. The CDR3 is made up of 14 amino acids. CDR3 in amino acids: CSVKGGSGANVLTF. DNA of the CDR3: TGCAGCGTTAAGGGGGGCTCTGGGGCCAACGTCCTGACTTTC.

This clonotype has at least ten counts. The chain employs TRBV11-2 and TRBJ2-7, with 8 bases identical to TRBD2. Per germline, CDR1 SGHAT and CDR2 FQNNGV. V lost 5 bases and J lost 0; bases outside the gene matches: 6. This CDR3 comprises 15 residues. In nucleotides, the CDR3 is TGTGCCAGCAGCCAAATAGCGGGGTCCTCCTACGAGCAGTACTTC. Translation gives CASSQIAGSSYEQYF.

This clonotype has only a few counts. The chain carries TRBV20-1 and TRBJ1-2; D unclear. Trimming shortened V by 1 base and J by 2 bases, and 11 bases separated the two germline ends. This CDR3 is 14 amino acids long. The V gene's germline CDR1 is DFQATT and CDR2 SNEGSKA (reference sequence). In DNA form, the CDR3 reads TGCAGTGCTAGAGTGGGAGTTTTAAACTATGGCTACACCTTC. This sequence encodes CSARVGVLNYGYTF.

The chain is built from TRBV12-3 or TRBV12-4 and TRBJ1-2; a weak D match, TRBD1 (6 bases). Trimming left V 3 bases short and J 8 bases short, with 10 bases between. CDR3 length: 12 amino acids. The CDR3 loop is CASSFDRRGYTF. The CDR3 DNA reads as TGTGCCAGCAGTTTCGACAGGCGGGGCTACACCTTC.

This clonotype has ten or more counts. V and J are TRBV6-5 and TRBJ1-3; D might be TRBD1 (6 bases). V was pared by 7 bases and J by 5 bases, with 12 bases between. This CDR3 contains 13 residues. Germline CDR1 MNHEY, CDR2 SVGAGI. The CDR3, as DNA: TGTGCCAGCAAAAAACAGGGTCGAAACACCATATATTTT. This sequence encodes CASKKQGRNTIYF.

In this sample, this clonotype turned up a few times. The rearrangement joins TRBV6-1 to TRBJ2-2, with TRBD1 matching over 8 bases. The germline CDR1 and CDR2 sequences are MNHNS and SASEGT. The length of the CDR3 is 18 residues. With 4 bases clipped from V and 4 bases from J, the junction kept 14 bases outside the gene matches. Written as DNA, the CDR3 is TGTGCCAGCAGTGTACACGACAGGGGTTCATGGAGCACCGGGGAGCTGTTTTTT. It codes for CASSVHDRGSWSTGELFF.

This chain uses TRBV4-1 with TRBJ2-3, with D perhaps assigned TRBD1 or TRBD2 (5 bases each). CDR1 MGHRA and CDR2 YSYEKL come from the germline V gene. This CDR3 spans 15 amino acids. The V gene lost 4 bases and the J gene lost 4 bases, with 15 bases spanning the gap. Here the CDR3 reads CASSPTGGRADTQYF. The CDR3 region has the DNA TGCGCCAGCAGCCCTACTGGGGGTCGAGCAGATACGCAGTATTTT.

Note on this clonotype: The junction departs from the called germline gene at one end, perhaps through a read error. The chain combines TRBV6-5 with TRBJ2-7; the D is unclear. Germline values: CDR1 MNHEY, CDR2 SVGAGI. This CDR3 has 14 residues. CDR3 nucleotides: TGTGCCTGCAGGAATGAAATTAGCTCCTACGAGCAGTACTTC. Amino acid sequence: CACRNEISSYEQYF.